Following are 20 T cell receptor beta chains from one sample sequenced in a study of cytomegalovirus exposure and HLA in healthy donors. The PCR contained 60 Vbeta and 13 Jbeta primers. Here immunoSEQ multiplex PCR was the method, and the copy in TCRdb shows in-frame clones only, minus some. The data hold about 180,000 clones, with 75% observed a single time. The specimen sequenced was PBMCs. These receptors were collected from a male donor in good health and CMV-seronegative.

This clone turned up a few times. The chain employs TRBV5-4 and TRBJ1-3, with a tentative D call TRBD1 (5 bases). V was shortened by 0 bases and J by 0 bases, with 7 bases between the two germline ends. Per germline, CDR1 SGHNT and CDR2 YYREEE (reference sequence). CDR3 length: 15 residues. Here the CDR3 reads CASSLGGGSGNTIYF. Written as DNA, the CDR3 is TGTGCCAGCAGCTTGGGGGGGGGCTCTGGAAACACCATATATTTT.

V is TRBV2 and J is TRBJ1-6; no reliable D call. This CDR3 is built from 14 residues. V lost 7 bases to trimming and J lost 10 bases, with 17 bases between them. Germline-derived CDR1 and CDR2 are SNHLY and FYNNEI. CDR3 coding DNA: TGTGCCAGCATGATACAACTAACGGGGTCACCCCTCCACTTT. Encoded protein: CASMIQLTGSPLHF.

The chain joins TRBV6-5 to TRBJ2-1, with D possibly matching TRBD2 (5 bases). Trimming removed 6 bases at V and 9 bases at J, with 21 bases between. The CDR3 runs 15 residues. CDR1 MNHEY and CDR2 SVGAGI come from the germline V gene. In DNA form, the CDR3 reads TGTGCCAGCAGGGACCCGGGGTATGGGTCTACTGAGCAGTTCTTC. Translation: CASRDPGYGSTEQFF.

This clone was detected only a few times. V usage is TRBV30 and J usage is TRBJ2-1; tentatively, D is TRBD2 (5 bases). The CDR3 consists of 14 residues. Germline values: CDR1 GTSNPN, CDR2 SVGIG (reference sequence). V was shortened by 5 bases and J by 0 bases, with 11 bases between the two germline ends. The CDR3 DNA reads TGTGCCTGGCTACGGGGATACTCCTACAATGAGCAGTTCTTC. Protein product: CAWLRGYSYNEQFF.

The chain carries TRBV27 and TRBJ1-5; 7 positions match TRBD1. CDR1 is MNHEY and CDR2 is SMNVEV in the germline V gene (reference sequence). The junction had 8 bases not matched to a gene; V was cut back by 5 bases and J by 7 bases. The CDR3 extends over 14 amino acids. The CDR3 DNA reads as TGTGCCAGCAGTGAGAGACAGGGCTGGCAGCCCCAGCATTTT. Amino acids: CASSERQGWQPQHF.

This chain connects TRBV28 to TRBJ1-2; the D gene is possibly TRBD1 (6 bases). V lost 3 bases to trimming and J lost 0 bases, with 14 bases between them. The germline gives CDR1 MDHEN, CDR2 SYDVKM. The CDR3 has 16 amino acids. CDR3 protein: CASSLWQGRTNYGYTF. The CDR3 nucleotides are TGTGCCAGCAGTTTGTGGCAGGGGCGTACTAACTATGGCTACACCTTC.

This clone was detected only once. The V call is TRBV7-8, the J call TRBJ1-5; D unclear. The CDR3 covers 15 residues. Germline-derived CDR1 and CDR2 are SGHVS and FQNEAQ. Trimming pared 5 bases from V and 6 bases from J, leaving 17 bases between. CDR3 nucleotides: TGTGCCAGCAGCCATTATGTTCCGAGGAGTCAGCCCCAGCATTTT. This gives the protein CASSHYVPRSQPQHF.

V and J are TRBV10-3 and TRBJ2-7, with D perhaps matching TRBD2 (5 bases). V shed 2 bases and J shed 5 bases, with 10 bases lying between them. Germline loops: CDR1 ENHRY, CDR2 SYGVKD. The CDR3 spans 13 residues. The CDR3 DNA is TGTGCCATCAGTGAGGACCCGCGGGACGAGCAGTACTTC. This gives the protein CAISEDPRDEQYF.

DNA of the CDR3: TGTGCCAGTAGTATAAGGGGGGGGGACAATCAGCCCCAGCATTTT. This encodes CASSIRGGDNQPQHF. The chain joins TRBV19 to TRBJ1-5, with D perhaps TRBD1 (6 bases). Germline values: CDR1 LNHDA, CDR2 SQIVND (reference sequence). This CDR3 is 15 amino acids long. The V end lost 2 bases, the J end lost 3 bases, and 11 bases lay between the germline ends. Combining the CDR3 with reference TRBV19 and TRBJ1-5 gives the whole variable domain DGGITQSPKYLFRKEGQNVTLSCEQNLNHDAMYWYRQDPGQGLRLIYYSQIVNDFQKGDIAEGYSVSREKKESFPLTVTSAQKNPTAFYLCASSIRGGDNQPQHFGDGTRLSIL.

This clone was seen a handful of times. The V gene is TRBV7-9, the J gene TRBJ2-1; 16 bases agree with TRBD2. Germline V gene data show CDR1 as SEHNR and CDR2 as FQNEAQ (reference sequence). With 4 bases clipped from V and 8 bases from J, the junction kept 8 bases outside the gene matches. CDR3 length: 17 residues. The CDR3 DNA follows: TGTGCCAGCAGCTATAAGGGACTAGCGGGAGGGCCCGATGAGCAGTTCTTC. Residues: CASSYKGLAGGPDEQFF.

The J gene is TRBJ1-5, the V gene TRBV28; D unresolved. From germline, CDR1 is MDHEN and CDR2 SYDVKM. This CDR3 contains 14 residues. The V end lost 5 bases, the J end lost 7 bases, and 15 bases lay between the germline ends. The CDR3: CASSPLGVGQPQHF. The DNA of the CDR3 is TGTGCCAGCAGTCCCTTAGGAGTCGGCCAGCCCCAGCATTTT.

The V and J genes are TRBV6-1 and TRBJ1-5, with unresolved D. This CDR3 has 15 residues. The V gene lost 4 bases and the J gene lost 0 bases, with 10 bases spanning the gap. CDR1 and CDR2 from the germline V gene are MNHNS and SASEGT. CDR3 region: CASSGQDYSNQPQHF. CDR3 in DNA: TGTGCCAGCAGTGGGCAAGATTATAGCAATCAGCCCCAGCATTTT.

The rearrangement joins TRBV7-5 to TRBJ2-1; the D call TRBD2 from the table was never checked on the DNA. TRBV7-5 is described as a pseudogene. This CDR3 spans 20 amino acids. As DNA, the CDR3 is TGTGCCAGAAGCTCCCCCCCGGGACTAGCGGGAGATGATGGCTACAATGAGCAGTTCTTC. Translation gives CARSSPPGLAGDDGYNEQFF.

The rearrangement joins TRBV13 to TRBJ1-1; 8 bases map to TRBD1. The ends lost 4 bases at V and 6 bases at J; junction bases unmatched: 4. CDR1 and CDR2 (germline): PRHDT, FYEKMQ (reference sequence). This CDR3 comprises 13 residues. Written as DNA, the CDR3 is TGTGCCAGCAGCTCCTCACAGGGGGCTGAAGCTTTCTTT. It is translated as CASSSSQGAEAFF. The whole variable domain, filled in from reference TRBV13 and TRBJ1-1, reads AAGVIQSPRHLIKEKRETATLKCYPIPRHDTVYWYQQGPGQDPQFLISFYEKMQSDKGSIPDRFSAQQFSDYHSELNMSSLELGDSALYFCASSSSQGAEAFFGQGTRLTVV.

CDR3 residues: CASSFFGVSNQPQHF. CDR3 DNA sequence: TGTGCCAGCAGTTTCTTCGGGGTCAGTAATCAGCCCCAGCATTTT. The chain joins TRBV28 to TRBJ1-5, with D unclear. The CDR3 is made up of 15 amino acids. Germline lookup yields CDR1 MDHEN and CDR2 SYDVKM. Trimming removed 3 bases at V and 4 bases at J, with 13 bases between.

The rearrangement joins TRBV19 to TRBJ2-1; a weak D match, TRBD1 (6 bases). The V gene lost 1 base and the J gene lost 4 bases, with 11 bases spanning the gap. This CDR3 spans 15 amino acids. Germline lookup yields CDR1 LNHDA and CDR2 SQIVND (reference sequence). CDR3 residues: CASSIGAGQYNEQFF. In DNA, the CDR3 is TGTGCCAGTAGTATAGGGGCAGGACAGTACAATGAGCAGTTCTTC.

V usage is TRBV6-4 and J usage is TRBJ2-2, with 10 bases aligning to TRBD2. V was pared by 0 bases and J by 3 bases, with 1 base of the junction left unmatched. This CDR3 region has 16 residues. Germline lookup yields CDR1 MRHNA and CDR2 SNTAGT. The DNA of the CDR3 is TGTGCCAGCAGTGACTCAGCGGGGGGGGACACCGGGGAGCTGTTTTTT. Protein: CASSDSAGGDTGELFF.

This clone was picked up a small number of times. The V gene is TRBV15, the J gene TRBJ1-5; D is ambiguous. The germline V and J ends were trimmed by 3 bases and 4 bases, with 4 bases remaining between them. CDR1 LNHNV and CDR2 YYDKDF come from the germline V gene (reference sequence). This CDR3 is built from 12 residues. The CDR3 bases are TGTGCCACCAGCAGGGCTAATCAGCCCCAGCATTTT. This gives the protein CATSRANQPQHF. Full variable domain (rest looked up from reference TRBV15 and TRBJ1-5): DAMVIQNPRYQVTQFGKPVTLSCSQTLNHNVMYWYQQKSSQAPKLLFHYYDKDFNNEADTPDNFQSRRPNTSFCFLDIRSPGLGDTAMYLCATSRANQPQHFGDGTRLSIL.

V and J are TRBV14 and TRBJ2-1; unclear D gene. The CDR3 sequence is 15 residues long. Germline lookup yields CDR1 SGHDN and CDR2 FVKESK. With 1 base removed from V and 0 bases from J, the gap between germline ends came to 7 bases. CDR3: CASSQVSGSYNEQFF. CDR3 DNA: TGTGCCAGCAGCCAAGTGTCGGGCTCCTACAATGAGCAGTTCTTC. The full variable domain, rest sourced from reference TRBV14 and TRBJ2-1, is EAGVTQFPSHSVIEKGQTVTLRCDPISGHDNLYWYRRVMGKEIKFLLHFVKESKQDESGMPNNRFLAERTGGTYSTLKVQPAELEDSGVYFCASSQVSGSYNEQFFGPGTRLTVL.

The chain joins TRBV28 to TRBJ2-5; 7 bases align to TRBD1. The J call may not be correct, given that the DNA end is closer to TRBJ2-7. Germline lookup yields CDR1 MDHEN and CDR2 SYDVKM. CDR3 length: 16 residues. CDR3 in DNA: TGTGCCAGCTACTCTGCCCGACAGGGTATCCTCGGCGAGCAGTACTTC. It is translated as CASYSARQGILGEQYF.